The clone carrying this T cell receptor beta chain appeared a single time. The sample belongs to a study of cytomegalovirus exposure and HLA in healthy donors. Clones were read by immunoSEQ multiplex PCR, and TCRdb kept only the in-frame ones, dropping some. The sample records roughly 200,000 clones, 81% being singletons. J lost 1 base, V lost 10 bases, and 7 bases had no gene match. Germline V gene sequence: CDR1 SGHNT, CDR2 YYREEE (reference sequence). CDR3 length: 14 residues. The TCR originated in a woman in her 30s in good health and CMV-seronegative. The sequenced sample was PBMCs. The rearrangement uses TRBV5-4 and TRBJ2-2; TRBD2 matches at 7 bases. The CDR3 spells CALTASGNTGELFF. In nucleotides, the CDR3 is TGTGCCCTCACGGCTAGCGGGAACACCGGGGAGCTGTTTTTT.